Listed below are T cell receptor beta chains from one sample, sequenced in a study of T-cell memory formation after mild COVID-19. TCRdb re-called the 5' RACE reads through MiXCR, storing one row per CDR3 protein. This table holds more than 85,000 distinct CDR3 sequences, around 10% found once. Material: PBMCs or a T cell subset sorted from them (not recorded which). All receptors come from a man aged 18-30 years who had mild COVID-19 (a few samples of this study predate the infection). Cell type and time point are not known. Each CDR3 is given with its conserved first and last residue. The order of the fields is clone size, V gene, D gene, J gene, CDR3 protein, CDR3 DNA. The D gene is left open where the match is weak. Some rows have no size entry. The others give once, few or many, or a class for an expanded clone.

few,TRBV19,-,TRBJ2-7,CASSDDSAYEQYF,TGTGCCAGTAGCGACGACTCGGCCTACGAGCAGTACTTC
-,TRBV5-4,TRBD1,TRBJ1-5,CASSPGQGANNQPQHF,TGTGCCAGCAGCCCGGGACAGGGGGCTAACAATCAGCCCCAGCATTTT
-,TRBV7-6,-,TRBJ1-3,CASSFSGAGNTIYF,TGTGCCAGCAGCTTCTCAGGGGCCGGAAACACCATATATTTT
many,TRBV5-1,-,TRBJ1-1,CASSFVSLGEGNTEAFF,TGCGCCAGCAGCTTCGTATCCCTGGGGGAAGGAAACACTGAAGCTTTCTTT
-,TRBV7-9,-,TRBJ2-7,CASTPSGHHEQYF,TGTGCCAGCACTCCTTCGGGGCACCACGAGCAGTACTTC
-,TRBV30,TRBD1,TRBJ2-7,CAWTWDSRSYEQYF,TGTGCCTGGACTTGGGACAGCCGATCCTACGAGCAGTACTTC
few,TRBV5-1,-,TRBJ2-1,CASSFSVLTSYNEQFF,TGCGCCAGCAGCTTTTCCGTGTTGACGTCCTACAATGAGCAGTTCTTC
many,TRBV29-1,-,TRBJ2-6,CSVGAVDSGANVLTF,TGCAGCGTTGGGGCCGTCGACTCTGGGGCCAACGTCCTGACTTTC
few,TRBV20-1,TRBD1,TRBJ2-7,CSAQDRGRSYEQYF,TGCAGTGCCCAAGACAGGGGAAGGTCCTACGAGCAGTACTTC
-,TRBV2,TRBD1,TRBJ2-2,CASRRQGSTGELFF,TGTGCCAGCAGAAGACAGGGGAGCACCGGGGAGCTGTTTTTT
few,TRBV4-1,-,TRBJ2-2,CASSQDLAGELFF,TGCGCCAGCAGCCAAGATTTAGCCGGGGAGCTGTTTTTT
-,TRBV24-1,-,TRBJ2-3,CATSGDAEVDTQYF,TGTGCCACCAGTGGTGACGCAGAGGTAGATACGCAGTATTTT
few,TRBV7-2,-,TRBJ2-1,CASSLILGRDNEQFF,TGTGCCAGCAGCTTAATTTTGGGACGGGACAATGAGCAGTTCTTC
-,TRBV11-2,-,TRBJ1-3,CASRETGSSGNTIYF,TGTGCCAGCAGGGAGACCGGGAGCTCTGGAAACACCATATATTTT
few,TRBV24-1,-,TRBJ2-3,CATSDWSTDTQYF,TGTGCCACCAGTGATTGGTCGACAGATACGCAGTATTTT
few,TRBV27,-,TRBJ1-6,CASSLGGYNSPLHF,TGTGCCAGCAGTTTAGGGGGGTATAATTCACCCCTCCACTTT
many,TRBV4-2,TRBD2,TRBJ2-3,CASSQGTSGGADTQYF,TGTGCCAGCAGCCAAGGGACTAGCGGGGGGGCAGATACGCAGTATTTT
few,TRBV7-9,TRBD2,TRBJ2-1,CASSFPTSGGAPYNEQFF,TGTGCCAGCAGCTTTCCGACTAGCGGGGGGGCCCCCTACAATGAGCAGTTCTTC
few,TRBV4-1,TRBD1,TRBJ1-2,CASSRETGFYGYTF,TGCGCCAGCAGCCGGGAGACAGGGTTCTATGGCTACACCTTC
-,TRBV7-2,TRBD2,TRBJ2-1,CVSSSGGALGEQFF,TGTGTCAGCAGTAGCGGGGGGGCCCTCGGTGAGCAGTTCTTC
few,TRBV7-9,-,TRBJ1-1,CASSFERTNTEAFF,TGTGCCAGCAGCTTTGAACGGACGAACACTGAAGCTTTCTTT
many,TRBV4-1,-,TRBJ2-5,CASSPRLEETQYF,TGCGCCAGCAGCCCCCGACTAGAAGAGACCCAGTACTTC
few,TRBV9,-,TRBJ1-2,CASSANRAYGYTF,TGTGCCAGCAGCGCGAACAGAGCCTATGGCTACACCTTC
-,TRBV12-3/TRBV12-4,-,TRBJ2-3,CASSFNRDTQYF,TGTGCCAGCAGTTTTAACAGGGATACGCAGTATTTT
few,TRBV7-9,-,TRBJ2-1,CASSLLSGNNEQFF,TGTGCCAGCAGCTTATTGTCGGGGAACAATGAGCAGTTCTTC
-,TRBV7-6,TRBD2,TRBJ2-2,CASSSKLAGDTGELFF,TGTGCCAGCAGCTCGAAACTAGCGGGGGATACCGGGGAGCTGTTTTTT
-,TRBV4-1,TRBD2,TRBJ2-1,CASSQGSGTEQFF,TGCGCCAGCAGCCAAGGAAGCGGGACCGAGCAGTTCTTC
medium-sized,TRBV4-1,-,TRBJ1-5,CASSQDHGNLNQPQHF,TGCGCCAGCAGCCAAGATCACGGGAACCTCAATCAGCCCCAGCATTTT
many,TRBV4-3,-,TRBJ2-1,CASSQGPGPRKGNEQFF,TGCGCCAGCAGCCAAGGTCCGGGACCTCGTAAGGGGAATGAGCAGTTCTTC
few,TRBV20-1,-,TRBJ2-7,CSASQERDTYEQYF,TGCAGTGCTAGCCAGGAGCGAGACACCTACGAGCAGTACTTC
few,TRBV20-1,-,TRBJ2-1,CSAMRPGNQPNEQFF,TGCAGTGCTATGAGACCAGGGAACCAACCCAATGAGCAGTTCTTC
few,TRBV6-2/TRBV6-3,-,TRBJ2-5,CASRRPGARRETQYF,TGTGCCAGCAGACGGCCTGGCGCCCGCCGGGAGACCCAGTACTTC
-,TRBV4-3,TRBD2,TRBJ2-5,CASSQVPAGGYETQYF,TGCGCCAGCAGCCAAGTTCCAGCGGGGGGATACGAGACCCAGTACTTC
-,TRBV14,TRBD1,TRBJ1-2,CASSQGTGNGGYTF,TGTGCCAGCAGCCAAGGGACAGGGAACGGTGGCTACACCTTC
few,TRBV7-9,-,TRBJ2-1,CASSSRQVNEQFF,TGTGCCAGCAGCTCTCGACAGGTCAATGAGCAGTTCTTC
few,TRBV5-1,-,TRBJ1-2,CASRPDGNYGYTF,TGCGCCAGCAGGCCGGACGGGAACTATGGCTACACCTTC
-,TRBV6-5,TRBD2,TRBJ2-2,CASSYSGLATNTGELFF,TGTGCCAGCAGTTACTCGGGACTAGCGACGAACACCGGGGAGCTGTTTTTT
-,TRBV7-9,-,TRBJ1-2,CASSAQDRTSYGYTF,TGTGCCAGCAGCGCCCAGGACAGAACTTCATATGGCTACACCTTC
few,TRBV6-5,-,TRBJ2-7,CASSYGGGGSYEQYF,TGTGCCAGCAGTTACGGAGGGGGCGGCTCCTACGAGCAGTACTTC
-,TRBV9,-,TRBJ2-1,CASSPWRGNYNEQFF,TGTGCCAGCAGTCCCTGGCGGGGAAACTACAATGAGCAGTTCTTC
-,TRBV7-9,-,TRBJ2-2,CASSSRQYTGELFF,TGTGCCAGCAGCTCCCGACAGTACACCGGGGAGCTGTTTTTT
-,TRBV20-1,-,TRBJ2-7,CSEGGSEYEQYF,TGCAGTGAGGGGGGTTCGGAATACGAGCAGTACTTC
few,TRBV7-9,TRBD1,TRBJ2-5,CASSSRQGARAETQYF,TGTGCCAGCAGCTCCAGACAGGGGGCGCGGGCAGAAACCCAGTACTTC